Below are 21 T cell receptor beta chains sequenced from a single sample in a study of cytomegalovirus exposure and HLA in healthy donors. The primer mix had 60 Vbeta and 13 Jbeta primers. Sequenced by immunoSEQ multiplex PCR; TCRdb stores in-frame clones only, minus some. The top ten clones hold about 20% of a sample with more than 80,000 clones, around 77% of them seen once. The sequenced sample was PBMCs. These receptors were collected from a woman in her sixties or seventies in good health and CMV-seropositive.

This clone was detected only a few times. The genes are TRBV7-3 and TRBJ1-1; a weak D match, TRBD1 (5 bases). The germline V gene has CDR1 SGHTA and CDR2 FQGTGA. Trimming shortened V by 8 bases and J by 2 bases, and 12 bases separated the two germline ends. This CDR3 has 13 residues. This CDR3 is CASANGANTEAFF. CDR3 DNA: TGTGCCAGCGCTAATGGGGCCAACACTGAAGCTTTCTTT.

This clone was counted a single time. This chain uses TRBV6-5 with TRBJ2-5; D gene unclear. Germline V lookup: CDR1 MNHEY, CDR2 SVGAGI. V lost 4 bases, J lost 5 bases, and 8 bases lay in between. CDR3 length: 12 residues. The CDR3 reads CASSSVAETQYF. Written as DNA, the CDR3 is TGTGCCAGCAGTTCGGTCGCTGAGACCCAGTACTTC.

Notes on this clone: Other DNA sequences from this sample encode an identical CDR3 as well. The rearrangement links TRBV5-1 to TRBJ2-5, with 10 bases fitting TRBD2. V shed 5 bases, J shed 2 bases, and the junction held 9 bases outside the gene matches. Germline V gene lookup returns CDR1 SGHRS and CDR2 YFSETQ. The CDR3 is 16 amino acids. The chain's CDR3 is CASSSGLAEAQETQYF. CDR3 in DNA: TGCGCCAGCAGTTCCGGACTAGCGGAGGCACAAGAGACCCAGTACTTC.

This sequence joins TRBV6-5 and TRBJ1-2, with D unclear. Germline-derived CDR1 and CDR2 are MNHEY and SVGAGI. With 6 bases removed from V and 4 bases from J, the gap between germline ends came to 6 bases. The CDR3 runs to 11 residues. CDR3 loop: CASRSRYGYTF. The CDR3 DNA reads TGTGCCAGCAGAAGCCGCTATGGCTACACCTTC.

The chain couples TRBV27 to TRBJ1-1; D remains ambiguous. Germline lookup yields CDR1 MNHEY and CDR2 SMNVEV (reference sequence). This CDR3 contains 14 residues. Trimming removed 2 bases at V and 1 base at J, with 8 bases between. The CDR3 DNA is TGTGCCAGCAGTTTACGAGGGCGGAACACTGAAGCTTTCTTT. Translating gives CASSLRGRNTEAFF.

The chain combines TRBV15 with TRBJ2-6; D gene uncertain. Germline CDR1 is LNHNV and CDR2 is YYDKDF (reference sequence). V lost 6 bases to trimming and J lost 2 bases, with 8 bases between them. There are 14 residues in the CDR3. This chain's CDR3 is CATSYGAGANVLTF. The CDR3 DNA reads as TGTGCCACCAGTTACGGTGCTGGGGCCAACGTCCTGACTTTC. Full variable domain (outside the CDR3, taken from reference TRBV15 and TRBJ2-6): DAMVIQNPRYQVTQFGKPVTLSCSQTLNHNVMYWYQQKSSQAPKLLFHYYDKDFNNEADTPDNFQSRRPNTSFCFLDIRSPGLGDTAMYLCATSYGAGANVLTFGAGSRLTVL.

The rearrangement joins TRBV15 to TRBJ2-2; D not certain. In germline, CDR1 is LNHNV, CDR2 YYDKDF (reference sequence). The CDR3 sequence is 16 residues long. Between the trimmed V and J ends, which lost 6 bases and 0 bases, there was a span of 14 bases. CDR3 region: CATSRPMATNTGELFF. The CDR3 nucleotides are TGTGCCACCAGTAGACCGATGGCAACGAACACCGGGGAGCTGTTTTTT.

This chain links TRBV6-5 with TRBJ1-1, with D tentatively TRBD1 (5 bases). Trimming shortened V by 11 bases and J by 5 bases, and 15 bases separated the two germline ends. Germline V CDR1 and CDR2: MNHEY, SVGAGI. The CDR3 is 12 amino acids. In nucleotides, the CDR3 is TGTGCCGCGGGGCGCGAGGGGACTGAAGCTTTCTTT. The encoded protein is CAAGREGTEAFF.

The CDR3 sequence is CASSLLGTSGTMDTQYF. In DNA form, the CDR3 reads TGTGCCAGCAGCTTACTGGGGACTAGCGGGACGATGGATACGCAGTATTTT. The rearrangement joins TRBV7-9 to TRBJ2-3, with TRBD2 identical over 13 bases. Germline CDR1 SEHNR, CDR2 FQNEAQ (reference sequence). The CDR3 is 17 residues long. The trim removed 2 bases at V and 6 bases at J, leaving 8 bases unmatched.

The chain uses TRBV2 and TRBJ1-5; the D gene is possibly TRBD1 (6 bases). Germline loops: CDR1 SNHLY, CDR2 FYNNEI. The length of the CDR3 is 14 residues. The V and J ends lost 3 bases and 3 bases respectively, with 9 bases between them. The CDR3 DNA follows: TGTGCCAGCAGTGACAGGGGAATCAATCAGCCCCAGCATTTT. Residues: CASSDRGINQPQHF.

The CDR3 sequence: CASSQPRTGSTYEQYF. The CDR3 DNA follows: TGCGCCAGCAGCCAACCGAGGACAGGGAGCACCTACGAGCAGTACTTC. V is TRBV4-1 and J is TRBJ2-7, with TRBD1 matching over 8 bases. Germline CDR1 and CDR2: MGHRA and YSYEKL. The CDR3 loop spans 16 amino acids. Germline trimming cut 2 bases from V and 2 bases from J; bases unmatched to any gene: 8.

The chain couples TRBV5-6 to TRBJ1-1; the D gene is possibly TRBD1 (6 bases). Germline assignment: CDR1 SGHDT and CDR2 YYEEEE. This CDR3 has 17 residues. Trimming shortened V by 4 bases and J by 5 bases, and 24 bases separated the two germline ends. The DNA for the CDR3 is TGTGCCAGCAGCCAACCCAACAGGGCGGCGTCGGTTACTGAAGCTTTCTTT. This translates into CASSQPNRAASVTEAFF.

The gene calls are TRBV6-5 and TRBJ2-7; TRBD1 is a possible D gene (6 bases). Germline loops: CDR1 MNHEY, CDR2 SVGAGI. The CDR3 loop spans 15 amino acids. V lost 2 bases, J lost 5 bases, and 16 bases lay in between. The CDR3 here is CASSYRRGSFHEQYF. As DNA, the CDR3 is TGTGCCAGCAGTTACCGTAGGGGGAGTTTCCACGAGCAGTACTTC.

This clone was observed a single time. The chain's CDR3 is CASSQQDRDNEQFF. CDR3 nucleotide sequence: TGCGCCAGCAGCCAACAAGACAGGGACAATGAGCAGTTCTTC. The chain is built from TRBV4-1 and TRBJ2-1; 7 bases map to TRBD1. Germline V gene data show CDR1 as MGHRA and CDR2 as YSYEKL. The CDR3 is 14 residues long. The trim removed 2 bases at V and 5 bases at J, leaving 3 bases unmatched.

This rearrangement joins TRBV11-3 to TRBJ2-7, with D maybe TRBD1 (5 bases). Per germline, CDR1 SGHNT and CDR2 YENEEA. V was cut by 3 bases and J by 3 bases, with 24 bases left in between. This CDR3 contains 18 residues. The CDR3 loop reads CASSFPMKGHLFLYEQYF. The CDR3 DNA sequence: TGTGCCAGCAGCTTTCCTATGAAGGGGCATCTTTTCCTCTACGAGCAGTACTTC. Variable domain in full (rest from reference TRBV11-3 and TRBJ2-7): EAGVVQSPRYKIIEKKQPVAFWCNPISGHNTLYWYLQNLGQGPELLIRYENEEAVDDSQLPKDRFSAERLKGVDSTLKIQPAELGDSAVYLCASSFPMKGHLFLYEQYFGPGTRLTVT.

The rearrangement uses TRBV5-4 and TRBJ2-7; 8 bases agree with TRBD1. Per germline, CDR1 SGHNT and CDR2 YYREEE (reference sequence). The CDR3 extends over 14 amino acids. J lost 6 bases, V lost 0 bases, and 5 bases had no gene match. The CDR3 loop reads CASSLAQGAREQYF. As DNA, the CDR3 is TGTGCCAGCAGCTTGGCCCAGGGGGCGCGCGAGCAGTACTTC.

The chain recombines TRBV6-1 with TRBJ2-2; perhaps TRBD2 as D (5 bases). The CDR3 totals 16 residues. Deletions cut 4 bases from V and 4 bases from J, with 16 bases between. CDR1 and CDR2 from the germline V gene are MNHNS and SASEGT. CDR3 region: CASSARRGFGTGELFF. As DNA, the CDR3 is TGTGCCAGCAGTGCAAGGCGAGGGTTCGGCACCGGGGAGCTGTTTTTT.

The chain carries TRBV6-1 and TRBJ2-1, with 7 bases fitting TRBD2. Germline V gives CDR1 MNHNS, CDR2 SASEGT. The CDR3 length is 15 residues. With V trimmed by 8 bases and J by 10 bases, 17 bases remained unmatched. The CDR3 nucleotides read TGTGCCAGCTACGAGAGGGCGGGAGTATCAAGGGAGCAGTTCTTC. This translates into CASYERAGVSREQFF.

The chain joins TRBV11-2 to TRBJ2-2; a possible D gene is TRBD2 (5 bases). Trimming stripped 5 bases from V and 5 bases from J, with 18 bases between. CDR3 length: 16 residues. Germline V gene sequence: CDR1 SGHAT, CDR2 FQNNGV. The CDR3: CASSDALGVRTGELFF. CDR3 nucleotide sequence: TGTGCCAGCAGCGACGCCCTCGGGGTGCGAACCGGGGAGCTGTTTTTT.

The chain links TRBV5-1 to TRBJ1-4, with TRBD1 matching 9 bases. The CDR3 extends over 16 amino acids. V shed 4 bases, J shed 3 bases, and the junction held 7 bases outside the gene matches. Per the germline V gene, CDR1 is SGHRS and CDR2 is YFSETQ. For the CDR3, the DNA is TGCGCCAGCAGCAGAACAGGGGGCATAGCTAATGAAAAACTGTTTTTT. Translating gives CASSRTGGIANEKLFF.

The CDR3 nucleotides are TGTGCCAGCAGCTTGGAGGGGGAAACTGAAGCTTTCTTT. It encodes CASSLEGETEAFF. The rearrangement uses TRBV5-8 and TRBJ1-1; D perhaps matches TRBD1 (6 bases). The V gene lost 0 bases and the J gene lost 5 bases, with 8 bases spanning the gap. The CDR3 is 13 residues long. Germline values: CDR1 SGHTS, CDR2 YDEGEE.